The next 27 T cell receptor beta chains were all read from a single sample in a study of T-cell memory formation after mild COVID-19. TCRdb independently ran MiXCR on the 5' RACE reads; one entry per CDR3 protein. The table records some 15,000 distinct CDR3 sequences, about 21% of them present only once. Sequenced material: PBMCs or a T cell subset sorted from them (not recorded which). Receptors originate from an adult woman who had mild COVID-19 (a few samples of this study predate the infection). Cell type and time point are not known.

Ten or more counts support this clonotype. V and J are TRBV5-3 and TRBJ1-6, with TRBD1 matching over 7 bases. TRBV5-3 is an open reading frame, and its role is uncertain. The trim removed 6 bases at V and 6 bases at J, leaving 36 bases unmatched. The CDR3 is 24 residues long. This CDR3 reads CARIPEEEGQADYRGQASNSPLHF. In nucleotides, the CDR3 is TGTGCCAGAATACCCGAGGAGGAAGGACAGGCGGATTACAGAGGCCAGGCGTCTAATTCACCCCTCCACTTT.

In its sample, this clonotype was seen once. This chain uses TRBV18 with TRBJ2-7, with TRBD1 matching over 7 bases. Per the germline V gene, CDR1 is KGHSH and CDR2 is LQKENI. V trimming: 2 bases; J trimming: 4 bases; junction bases outside the gene matches: 8. The CDR3 is 15 amino acids. The CDR3 nucleotides read TGTGCCAGCTCACCAAGAGGGGGCTCCGGGTACGAGCAGTACGTC. Amino acid sequence: CASSPRGGSGYEQYV.

Ten or more counts support this clonotype. The rearrangement links TRBV15 to TRBJ1-2, with no clear D. The germline V gene encodes CDR1 LNHNV and CDR2 YYDKDF (reference sequence). The CDR3 runs to 13 residues. V lost 6 bases and J 9 bases, leaving 17 bases between the germline ends. The CDR3 bases are TGTGCCACCAGTCCCCCGGAGGGCCTTAGCTACACCTTC. This encodes CATSPPEGLSYTF.

The rearrangement uses TRBV20-1 and TRBJ2-7, with 11 bases lining up with TRBD2. The CDR3 spans 13 residues. With 5 bases clipped from V and 2 bases from J, the junction kept 2 bases outside the gene matches. Germline lookup yields CDR1 DFQATT and CDR2 SNEGSKA (reference sequence). The CDR3 sequence: CSALAGGTYEQYF. CDR3 nucleotides: TGCAGTGCTCTAGCGGGGGGAACCTACGAGCAGTACTTC.

The CDR3: CASSLAPHAPLGNTIYF. The CDR3 DNA follows: TGTGCCAGCAGCTTAGCGCCCCACGCCCCTCTTGGAAACACCATATATTTT. The chain recombines TRBV7-2 with TRBJ1-3; D unclear. The V end was cut by 0 bases, the J end by 3 bases, with 15 bases between. The germline CDR1 and CDR2 sequences are SGHTA and FQGNSA. The CDR3 totals 17 residues.

This clonotype was seen at least ten times. The chain links TRBV7-9 to TRBJ1-5; D is uncertain. CDR3 length: 16 residues. Trimming cost V 5 bases and J 0 bases, with 14 bases left between them. Germline V CDR1 and CDR2: SEHNR, FQNEAQ (reference sequence). The chain's CDR3 is CASSPPGAYSNQPQHF. The CDR3, as DNA: TGTGCCAGCAGCCCCCCGGGAGCTTATAGCAATCAGCCCCAGCATTTT.

The gene calls are TRBV5-1 and TRBJ1-1; 10 bases agree with TRBD1. CDR1 and CDR2 from the germline V gene are SGHRS and YFSETQ. Germline trimming cut 0 bases from V and 4 bases from J; bases unmatched to any gene: 3. The CDR3 is 15 amino acids. In DNA, the CDR3 is TGCGCCAGCAGCTTGGGGGACAGGGGAATCACTGAAGCTTTCTTT. Translation gives CASSLGDRGITEAFF.

The V call is TRBV20-1, the J call TRBJ2-3, with 15 nucleotides matching TRBD2. In germline, CDR1 is DFQATT, CDR2 SNEGSKA (reference sequence). Trimming took 5 bases from V and 9 from J; bases not matched to a gene: 9. This CDR3 is 15 amino acids long. CDR3 coding DNA: TGCAGTGCTGCCCAGGGACTAGCGGGGGGAGGGACGCAGTATTTT. It is translated as CSAAQGLAGGGTQYF.

This clonotype was detected many times. J is TRBJ2-7 and V is TRBV4-1; 10 nucleotides agree with TRBD1. The V gene end was trimmed by 3 bases and the J gene end by 6 bases; junction bases not matched to a gene: 11. Germline values: CDR1 MGHRA, CDR2 YSYEKL. The CDR3 length is 16 residues. CDR3 residues: CASSHPSGQGIAEQYF. CDR3 sequence (DNA): TGCGCCAGCAGCCATCCCTCGGGACAGGGGATAGCCGAGCAGTACTTC.

This clonotype is deemed medium-sized. One end of the junction is discordant with germline, which a read error may explain. The chain has TRBV7-7 and TRBJ1-2; 7 positions agree with TRBD1. CDR1 and CDR2 from the germline V gene are SSHAT and FNYEAQ (reference sequence). This CDR3 spans 17 amino acids. In DNA, the CDR3 is TGTGCTAGCAGCTTAGCCGTTCCCCGGGACAGCTACTATGGCTACACCTTC. Its translation: CASSLAVPRDSYYGYTF. Using reference TRBV7-7 and TRBJ1-2 for the parts outside the CDR3, the full variable domain is GAGVSQSPRYKVTKRGQDVTLRCDPISSHATLYWYQQALGQGPEFLTYFNYEAQPDKSGLPSDRFSAERPEGSISTLTIQRTEQRDSAMYRCASSLAVPRDSYYGYTFGSGTRLTVV.

This clonotype was counted at least ten times. This rearrangement joins TRBV7-6 to TRBJ2-3, with D perhaps TRBD1 (5 bases). Per the germline V gene, CDR1 is SGHVS and CDR2 is FNYEAQ. The CDR3 is 15 amino acids. V gave up 5 bases and J gave up 1 base, with 13 bases separating them. The CDR3 loop is CASSGRDTGTDTQYF. The CDR3 bases are TGTGCCAGCAGCGGCAGGGATACGGGCACAGATACGCAGTATTTT.

This rearrangement joins TRBV20-1 to TRBJ2-7; the match to TRBD2 covers 8 bases. This CDR3 contains 14 residues. Trimming removed 5 bases from V and 3 bases from J; junction bases left unmatched: 9. Germline V gene data show CDR1 as DFQATT and CDR2 as SNEGSKA (reference sequence). Written as DNA, the CDR3 is TGCAGTGCTGGGCAGGGACTAGTAGGCTACGAGCAGTACTTC. It translates to CSAGQGLVGYEQYF.

This rearrangement joins TRBV2 to TRBJ2-1; D remains ambiguous. Germline-derived CDR1 and CDR2 are SNHLY and FYNNEI. V lost 2 bases and J 7 bases, leaving 9 bases between the germline ends. This CDR3 has 13 amino acids. CDR3 protein: CASSESLYNEQFF. CDR3 nucleotides: TGTGCCAGCAGTGAATCACTCTATAATGAGCAGTTCTTC.

This clonotype has ten or more counts. V usage is TRBV29-1 and J usage is TRBJ2-4; 7 bases are a match to TRBD1. Trimming removed 1 base from V and 3 bases from J; junction bases left unmatched: 3. The CDR3 spans 14 residues. Germline assignment: CDR1 SQVTM and CDR2 ANQGSEA. Here the CDR3 reads CSVEVWDSKNIQYF. DNA for the CDR3: TGCAGCGTTGAAGTTTGGGACAGCAAAAACATTCAGTACTTC.

V usage is TRBV4-1 and J usage is TRBJ2-3; D is uncertain. Germline CDR1 MGHRA, CDR2 YSYEKL. There are 15 residues in the CDR3. V lost 6 bases to trimming and J lost 0 bases, with 13 bases between them. CDR3 sequence reads: CASRDTTSSTDTQYF. Written as DNA, the CDR3 is TGCGCCAGCAGGGATACCACTTCTAGCACAGATACGCAGTATTTT.

Ten or more counts support this clonotype. CDR3 region: CASTSTDTQYF. DNA for the CDR3: TGTGCCAGTACGAGTACAGATACGCAGTATTTT. This chain connects TRBV19 to TRBJ2-3; no reliable D call. The length of the CDR3 is 11 residues. Trimming left V 7 bases short and J 3 bases short, with 5 bases between. Germline CDR1 is LNHDA and CDR2 is SQIVND (reference sequence).

This clonotype was detected many times. This chain joins TRBV7-9 and TRBJ2-7, with D perhaps given as TRBD1 or TRBD2 (5 bases each). The CDR3 spans 14 residues. V was cut by 2 bases and J by 5 bases, with 13 bases left in between. Per germline, CDR1 SEHNR and CDR2 FQNEAQ (reference sequence). In DNA, the CDR3 is TGTGCCAGCAGCTTACTAGCAGGGATGGACGAGCAGTACTTC. Translated: CASSLLAGMDEQYF.

This clonotype was seen ten or more times. V gene TRBV7-9 combines with J gene TRBJ2-7; either TRBD1 or TRBD2 may supply D (5 bases each). Germline loops: CDR1 SEHNR, CDR2 FQNEAQ (reference sequence). V shed 4 bases and J shed 7 bases, with 14 bases lying between them. CDR3 length: 13 amino acids. CDR3 in amino acids: CASSSPGTGEQYF. The CDR3 DNA follows: TGTGCCAGCAGCTCTCCCGGGACGGGGGAGCAGTACTTC.

The V and J genes are TRBV7-2 and TRBJ2-1; 8 bases map to TRBD2. The V segment lost 8 bases and the J segment 4 bases; nucleotides outside the gene matches: 10. There are 15 residues in the CDR3. The germline V gene has CDR1 SGHTA and CDR2 FQGNSA. This CDR3 is CASASGGAAYNEQFF. For the CDR3, the DNA is TGTGCCAGCGCTTCGGGGGGGGCGGCGTACAATGAGCAGTTCTTC.

This clonotype was seen repeatedly, ten times or more. The chain employs TRBV7-8 and TRBJ2-1; 11 bases line up with TRBD2. The CDR3 totals 18 residues. Germline V gene sequence: CDR1 SGHVS, CDR2 FQNEAQ. V trimming: 0 bases; J trimming: 3 bases; junction bases outside the gene matches: 7. The CDR3 nucleotides read TGTGCCAGCAGCTTAGCACTAGCGGGAGTAAATTTCTACAATGAGCAGTTCTTC. Its translation is CASSLALAGVNFYNEQFF.

The V gene is TRBV6-9, the J gene TRBJ2-7, with D possibly being TRBD2 (6 bases). The germline V gene has CDR1 MNHGY and CDR2 SVAAGI. Trimming cost V 5 bases and J 7 bases, with 12 bases left between them. This CDR3 has 12 residues. This CDR3 reads CASSPGDMEQYF. CDR3 nucleotides: TGTGCCAGCAGTCCGGGAGACATGGAGCAGTACTTC.

This clonotype was found many times. The CDR3 DNA sequence: TGTGCCAGCAGCGTAGGAGGGGGCGATGGCAATCAGCCCCAGCATTTT. Translation: CASSVGGGDGNQPQHF. The chain employs TRBV9 and TRBJ1-5; 7 nucleotides line up with TRBD1. V dropped 0 bases and J dropped 2; count of bases not matched to a gene: 5. The length of the CDR3 is 16 residues. The germline CDR1 and CDR2 sequences are SGDLS and YYNGEE.

This clonotype occurred many times. V usage is TRBV29-1 and J usage is TRBJ1-4, with 9 bases that match TRBD1. The germline V gene has CDR1 SQVTM and CDR2 ANQGSEA. J gave up 7 bases and V 6 bases, and 15 bases lay outside the gene matches. The CDR3 is 16 residues long. The CDR3 spells CSVAGQGDSSTEKLFF. Written as DNA, the CDR3 is TGCAGCGTGGCGGGACAGGGAGATTCAAGTACTGAAAAACTGTTTTTT.

This clonotype was observed many times. The chain carries TRBV7-9 and TRBJ2-7; the D gene is possibly TRBD2 (6 bases). Trimming shortened V by 5 bases and J by 4 bases, and 21 bases separated the two germline ends. Germline CDR1 is SEHNR and CDR2 is FQNEAQ (reference sequence). CDR3 length: 16 amino acids. In DNA form, the CDR3 reads TGTGCCAGCAGCCCAGACGGGGGAGGTAGTTCGTACGAGCAGTACTTC. Translating gives CASSPDGGGSSYEQYF.

Regarding this clonotype: A much larger clone sits a single nucleotide away, making a read error possible. In DNA, the CDR3 is TGCAGAGTTGAGGGACTAGGTGAAAAACTGTTTTTT. Its protein is CRVEGLGEKLFF. The V and J genes are TRBV29-1 and TRBJ1-4, with D maybe TRBD1 (5 bases). Germline CDR1 SQVTM, CDR2 ANQGSEA. The CDR3 consists of 12 residues.

As to this clonotype: A much larger clone lies one base from this, so it may be a read error. V gene TRBV5-4 combines with J gene TRBJ2-5, with TRBD2 matching 7 bases. The germline gives CDR1 SGHNT, CDR2 YYREEE (reference sequence). The CDR3 totals 13 residues. CDR3 sequence: CASSSGGQENQYF. The CDR3 bases are TGTGCCAGCAGCTCGGGAGGACAAGAGAACCAGTACTTC.

This clonotype was counted many times. The rearrangement links TRBV6-2 or TRBV6-3 to TRBJ2-7, with TRBD1 as a possible D gene (6 bases). The V end was cut by 7 bases, the J end by 4 bases, with 17 bases between. The CDR3 is made up of 14 amino acids. CDR1 and CDR2 from the germline V gene are MNHEY and SVGEGT. CDR3 region: CASTAGTLIYEQYF. The CDR3 region has the DNA TGTGCCAGCACGGCCGGGACACTTATTTACGAGCAGTACTTC.